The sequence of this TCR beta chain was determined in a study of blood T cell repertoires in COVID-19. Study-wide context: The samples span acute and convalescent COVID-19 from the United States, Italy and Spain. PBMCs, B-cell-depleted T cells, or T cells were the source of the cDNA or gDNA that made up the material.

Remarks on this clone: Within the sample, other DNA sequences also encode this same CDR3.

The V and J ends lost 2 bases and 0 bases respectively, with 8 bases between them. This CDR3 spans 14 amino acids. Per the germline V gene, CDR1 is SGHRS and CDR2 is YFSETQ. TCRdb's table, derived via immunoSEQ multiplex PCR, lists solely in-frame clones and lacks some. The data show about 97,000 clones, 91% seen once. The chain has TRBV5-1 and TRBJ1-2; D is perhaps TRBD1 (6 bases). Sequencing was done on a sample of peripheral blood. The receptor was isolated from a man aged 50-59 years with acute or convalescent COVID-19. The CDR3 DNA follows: TGCGCCAGCAGCTTCCGACAGGCTAACTATGGCTACACCTTC. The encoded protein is CASSFRQANYGYTF.